Following are 23 T cell receptor beta chains from one sample sequenced in a study of cytomegalovirus exposure and HLA in healthy donors. The PCR had 60 Vbeta and 13 Jbeta primers. Sequencing was performed with immunoSEQ multiplex PCR; in TCRdb, only in-frame clones are kept and a portion is missing. The sample consists of around 150,000 clones, around 83% of them appearing once. The sequenced sample was PBMCs. The source is a man aged 40-50 years in good health and CMV-seropositive.

The J gene is TRBJ2-1, the V gene TRBV29-1; perhaps TRBD2 as D (7 bases). The V gene's germline CDR1 is SQVTM and CDR2 ANQGSEA. The CDR3 covers 13 residues. V was shortened by 5 bases and J by 7 bases, with 15 bases between the two germline ends. The DNA of the CDR3 is TGCAGCGTTCGGGGGGCAGCTGAAAATGAGCAGTTCTTC. This encodes CSVRGAAENEQFF.

The CDR3 loop reads CASSISGSGWETQYF. For the CDR3, the DNA is TGTGCCAGTAGTATTTCGGGGTCAGGTTGGGAGACCCAGTACTTC. The gene calls are TRBV19 and TRBJ2-5, with a possible D match to TRBD2 (5 bases). CDR1 and CDR2 (germline): LNHDA, SQIVND (reference sequence). The CDR3 is 15 amino acids. Trimming pared 3 bases from V and 5 bases from J, leaving 16 bases between.

This chain connects TRBV9 to TRBJ1-2; D ambiguous. Germline CDR1 and CDR2: SGDLS and YYNGEE. This CDR3 is built from 11 residues. Trimming stripped 9 bases from V and 6 bases from J, with 12 bases between. CDR3 in DNA: TGTGCCACACTGGGGAGGAATGGCTACACCTTC. Amino acid sequence: CATLGRNGYTF.

The genes are TRBV18 and TRBJ1-5, with D maybe TRBD1 (5 bases). CDR1 KGHSH and CDR2 LQKENI come from the germline V gene. The CDR3 length is 14 residues. With 0 bases removed from V and 6 bases from J, the gap between germline ends came to 9 bases. The CDR3 spells CASSPPGRTQPQHF. The CDR3 nucleotides read TGTGCCAGCTCACCACCGGGGCGGACTCAGCCCCAGCATTTT.

The rearrangement links TRBV13 to TRBJ2-7; D call uncertain. This CDR3 is built from 13 residues. CDR1 and CDR2 (germline): PRHDT, FYEKMQ (reference sequence). Deletions cut 5 bases from V and 7 bases from J, with 15 bases between. This chain's CDR3 is CASSVGRFREQYF. CDR3 bases: TGTGCCAGCAGCGTGGGCAGGTTTCGGGAGCAGTACTTC.

The chain links TRBV7-9 to TRBJ2-6; 8 positions match TRBD2. CDR3 length: 17 residues. Germline loops: CDR1 SEHNR, CDR2 FQNEAQ (reference sequence). Trimming cost V 3 bases and J 1 base; bases outside gene matches: 5. CDR3 coding DNA: TGTGCCAGCAGCTTTCGGCGGGGGGTATCTGGGGCCAACGTCCTGACTTTC. It specifies CASSFRRGVSGANVLTF.

V is TRBV30 and J is TRBJ2-1, with 8 bases matching TRBD2. Germline CDR1 is GTSNPN and CDR2 is SVGIG (reference sequence). J gave up 6 bases and V 3 bases, and 1 base lay outside the gene matches. This CDR3 region has 12 residues. CDR3 protein: CAWRREANEQFF. CDR3 in DNA: TGTGCCTGGAGGCGGGAGGCCAATGAGCAGTTCTTC.

The V call is TRBV5-1, the J call TRBJ2-7; possibly TRBD1 for D (5 bases). Looked up from germline, CDR1 is SGHRS and CDR2 is YFSETQ. This CDR3 spans 15 amino acids. V lost 0 bases, J lost 2 bases, and 12 bases lay in between. CDR3 amino acids: CASSLGAGPPYEQYF. Written as DNA, the CDR3 is TGCGCCAGCAGCTTGGGTGCAGGGCCGCCCTACGAGCAGTACTTC.

The V and J genes are TRBV19 and TRBJ2-5; 7 bases map to TRBD2. V lost 3 bases to trimming and J lost 2 bases; unmatched junction nucleotides: 9. Germline V gene sequence: CDR1 LNHDA, CDR2 SQIVND (reference sequence). CDR3 length: 16 residues. CDR3 coding DNA: TGTGCCAGTAGTATTGCGAAGCGGGGAATACAAGAGACCCAGTACTTC. Amino acid sequence: CASSIAKRGIQETQYF. Full variable domain (remainder filled in from reference TRBV19 and TRBJ2-5): DGGITQSPKYLFRKEGQNVTLSCEQNLNHDAMYWYRQDPGQGLRLIYYSQIVNDFQKGDIAEGYSVSREKKESFPLTVTSAQKNPTAFYLCASSIAKRGIQETQYFGPGTRLLVL.

This sequence joins TRBV29-1 and TRBJ1-1; 9 bases fit TRBD1. CDR1 and CDR2 (germline): SQVTM, ANQGSEA. V was pared by 6 bases and J by 0 bases, with 8 bases of the junction left unmatched. The CDR3 covers 15 residues. The CDR3 DNA sequence: TGCAGCGTGTGCCGGGACAGGGACGTGAACACTGAAGCTTTCTTT. It translates to CSVCRDRDVNTEAFF.

The CDR3 sequence: CASSSRDRGGEQYF. The CDR3, as DNA: TGTGCCAGCAGCTCCCGCGACAGGGGGGGCGAGCAGTACTTC. The chain recombines TRBV11-1 with TRBJ2-7, with 9 bases matching TRBD1. Trimming at V came to 4 bases and at J to 6 bases, leaving 7 bases not matched to a gene. CDR1 SGHAT and CDR2 FQDESV come from the germline V gene (reference sequence). CDR3 length: 14 residues.

This chain's CDR3 is CASSSPGQGAWEQYF. The CDR3 DNA reads as TGTGCCAGCAGCTCCCCGGGACAGGGGGCCTGGGAGCAGTACTTC. The chain couples TRBV7-6 to TRBJ2-7, with 12 bases aligning to TRBD1. V shed 4 bases and J 7 bases; nucleotides not matched to a gene: 8. In germline, CDR1 is SGHVS, CDR2 FNYEAQ. This CDR3 region has 15 residues.

This chain uses TRBV4-1 with TRBJ2-7; the D gene is possibly TRBD1 (5 bases). The CDR3 extends over 16 amino acids. Germline CDR1 is MGHRA and CDR2 is YSYEKL. With 2 bases removed from V and 3 bases from J, the gap between germline ends came to 17 bases. The CDR3 DNA follows: TGCGCCAGCAGCCAATGGACATCGCGATTATACTACGAGCAGTACTTC. This sequence encodes CASSQWTSRLYYEQYF.

The chain carries TRBV7-2 and TRBJ2-7, with D possibly being TRBD2 (6 bases). CDR3 length: 16 residues. Germline CDR1 is SGHTA and CDR2 is FQGNSA. The V and J ends lost 1 base and 3 bases respectively, with 16 bases between them. The chain's CDR3 is CASSLGGLLLHYEQYF. CDR3 sequence (DNA): TGTGCCAGCAGCTTAGGGGGACTCCTTCTACACTACGAGCAGTACTTC. The variable domain in full, with the rest retrieved from reference TRBV7-2 and TRBJ2-7, is GAGVSQSPSNKVTEKGKDVELRCDPISGHTALYWYRQSLGQGLEFLIYFQGNSAPDKSGLPSDRFSAERTGGSVSTLTIQRTQQEDSAVYLCASSLGGLLLHYEQYFGPGTRLTVT.

V is TRBV5-4 and J is TRBJ1-6, with 9 bases matching TRBD1. V shed 0 bases, J shed 8 bases, and the junction held 6 bases outside the gene matches. CDR1 SGHNT and CDR2 YYREEE come from the germline V gene (reference sequence). CDR3 length: 16 amino acids. The CDR3 here is CASSLVTGGADSPLHF. For the CDR3, the DNA is TGTGCCAGCAGCTTGGTAACAGGGGGCGCGGATTCACCCCTCCACTTT.

The V gene is TRBV7-9, the J gene TRBJ2-2, with D maybe TRBD2 (6 bases). The V gene's germline CDR1 is SEHNR and CDR2 FQNEAQ (reference sequence). This CDR3 contains 15 residues. The ends were cut back, 2 bases at V and 1 base at J, with 8 bases in the middle. The CDR3 reads CASSLPGGNTGELFF. The CDR3 bases are TGTGCCAGCAGCTTACCCGGGGGGAACACCGGGGAGCTGTTTTTT. The full variable domain, in which reference TRBV7-9 and TRBJ2-2 provide the parts outside the CDR3, is DTGVSQNPRHKITKRGQNVTFRCDPISEHNRLYWYRQTLGQGPEFLTYFQNEAQLEKSRLLSDRFSAERPKGSFSTLEIQRTEQGDSAMYLCASSLPGGNTGELFFGEGSRLTVL.

Written as DNA, the CDR3 is TGTGCCAGCAGTTACCCTAAAGGGGCTCGCGGCGGAACTAATGAAAAACTGTTTTTT. Translated, it gives CASSYPKGARGGTNEKLFF. This chain uses TRBV28 with TRBJ1-4; TRBD1 might be the D (5 bases). The V gene's germline CDR1 is MDHEN and CDR2 SYDVKM. CDR3 size: 19 residues. V lost 4 bases, J lost 1 base, and 22 bases lay in between.

The genes are TRBV6-6 and TRBJ1-6; 7 positions agree with TRBD1. CDR3 length equals 14 residues. Unmatched junction bases numbered 8, after V lost 5 bases and J lost 10 bases. Germline CDR1 reads MNHNY; CDR2 reads SVGAGI (reference sequence). The CDR3 loop reads CASSRRQGLSPLHF. In DNA form, the CDR3 reads TGTGCCAGCAGTCGCAGACAGGGTCTGTCACCCCTCCACTTT.

The chain has TRBV15 and TRBJ2-7; 14 bases are shared with TRBD2. Germline V CDR1 and CDR2: LNHNV, YYDKDF (reference sequence). The CDR3 has 18 amino acids. J was trimmed by 4 bases and V by 1 base; bases with no gene match: 9. In DNA form, the CDR3 reads TGTGCCACCAGCAGAGTATTGGGGACTAGCGGGAGAGAGTACGAGCAGTACTTC. It translates to CATSRVLGTSGREYEQYF.

The chain recombines TRBV7-9 with TRBJ1-2; tentative D call: TRBD1 (6 bases). CDR1 and CDR2 from the germline V gene are SEHNR and FQNEAQ (reference sequence). The ends were cut back, 3 bases at V and 8 bases at J, with 16 bases in the middle. The CDR3 covers 14 residues. In DNA, the CDR3 is TGTGCCAGCAGCTTGGGTGCTTCAGGGGAGGGCTACACCTTC. Its protein product is CASSLGASGEGYTF.

J is TRBJ2-3 and V is TRBV10-3; D is ambiguous. The CDR3 length is 13 residues. Germline lookup yields CDR1 ENHRY and CDR2 SYGVKD. Trimming took 8 bases from V and 6 from J, leaving 15 bases between them. In DNA form, the CDR3 reads TGTGCCATCCGATATAGCCGCATGGATACGCAGTATTTT. Its protein product is CAIRYSRMDTQYF.

This clone was detected once. CDR3 in amino acids: CASSELGGNTGELFF. The CDR3 bases are TGTGCCAGCAGTGAATTGGGGGGGAACACCGGGGAGCTGTTTTTT. This chain connects TRBV25-1 to TRBJ2-2, with a weak D call TRBD2 (6 bases). The germline gives CDR1 MGHDK, CDR2 SYGVNS. The CDR3 length is 15 residues. V lost 1 base and J 1 base, leaving 7 bases between the germline ends.

The chain recombines TRBV5-1 with TRBJ2-3, with D possibly TRBD2 on 5 matching bases. Germline lookup yields CDR1 SGHRS and CDR2 YFSETQ. The CDR3 runs to 14 residues. The V gene lost 4 bases and the J gene lost 1 base, with 10 bases spanning the gap. CDR3 in DNA: TGCGCCAGCAGCGCCGGGATTGGCACAGATACGCAGTATTTT. Translating it yields CASSAGIGTDTQYF.